Shown below are 17 T cell receptor beta chains from a single sample sequenced in a study of regulatory T cells in long-lasting Graves disease. Time point defined: newly diagnosed GD, antithyroid drugs for less than 3 months. The authors made the TCR library using RNA they extracted from PBMCs. According to the study, TCR beta libraries were built with iRepertoire HTBI primers and CDR3-region Arm-PCR. TCRdb processed the multiplex PCR reads anew with MiXCR; each CDR3 protein has one entry. The table has about 420,000 distinct CDR3 sequences, less than 20% seen once; the top ten hold about 25%. These sequences were also reported in another study, on T cells in Graves' hyperthyroidism and ophthalmopathy.

Source: peripheral blood mononuclear cells (PBMCs), taken at new diagnosis, from a patient treated with antithyroid drugs. The receptors originated from a woman under 30 with Graves disease.

The chain recombines TRBV18 with TRBJ2-1; 8 bases map to TRBD2. V shed 3 bases, J shed 8 bases, and the junction held 6 bases outside the gene matches. The CDR3 is 14 amino acids. CDR1 is KGHSH, CDR2 LQKENI, per germline. This CDR3 is CASSPWTSLHEQFF. The DNA for the CDR3 is TGTGCCAGCTCACCGTGGACTAGCCTACATGAGCAGTTCTTC.

The J gene is TRBJ1-3, the V gene TRBV30, with D possibly being TRBD1 (6 bases). This CDR3 has 14 residues. V lost 3 bases to trimming and J lost 3 bases, with 12 bases between them. CDR1 GTSNPN and CDR2 SVGIG come from the germline V gene (reference sequence). CDR3 sequence reads: CAWRKGDLGNTIYF. In nucleotides, the CDR3 is TGTGCCTGGAGGAAGGGGGATCTTGGAAACACCATATATTTT. Drawing the rest from reference TRBV30 and TRBJ1-3, the complete variable domain is SQTIHQWPATLVQPVGSPLSLECTVEGTSNPNLYWYRQAAGRGLQLLFYSVGIGQISSEVPQNLSASRPQDRQFILSSKKLLLSDSGFYLCAWRKGDLGNTIYFGEGSWLTVV.

The chain recombines TRBV10-2 with TRBJ2-1; D gene unclear. Germline CDR1 and CDR2: WSHSY and SAAADI. Trimming took 6 bases from V and 8 from J, leaving 14 bases between them. This CDR3 comprises 13 residues. CDR3 amino acids: CASSRQIGDEQFF. The CDR3 DNA is TGCGCCAGCAGCCGGCAGATTGGCGATGAGCAGTTCTTC.

V usage is TRBV3-1 and J usage is TRBJ1-2; no definite D call. Germline-derived CDR1 and CDR2 are LGHDT and YNNKEL (reference sequence). V lost 0 bases, J lost 3 bases, and 8 bases lay in between. The CDR3 length is 14 residues. CDR3 nucleotides: TGTGCCAGCAGCCAAGATCTTGACTACTATGGCTACACCTTC. Its translation: CASSQDLDYYGYTF. Based on the CDR3 plus reference TRBV3-1 and TRBJ1-2, the full variable domain is DTAVSQTPKYLVTQMGNDKSIKCEQNLGHDTMYWYKQDSKKFLKIMFSYNNKELIINETVPNRFSPKSPDKAHLNLHINSLELGDSAVYFCASSQDLDYYGYTFGSGTRLTVV.

The sample holds a few counts of this clonotype. The rearrangement joins TRBV12-3 or TRBV12-4 to TRBJ2-3; D ambiguous. The CDR3 length is 11 residues. V was shortened by 7 bases and J by 8 bases, with 10 bases between the two germline ends. CDR3 bases: TGTGCCAGCATGCCCCGTATTACGCAGTATTTT. Translated, it gives CASMPRITQYF.

In its sample, this clonotype was seen many times. The DNA of the CDR3 is TGTGCCGGGACAGGTCAACCGTACAATGAGCAGTTCTTC. It translates to CAGTGQPYNEQFF. This sequence joins TRBV7-9 and TRBJ2-1, with TRBD1 matching over 8 bases. The CDR3 is made up of 13 amino acids. Trimming at V came to 11 bases and at J to 4 bases, leaving 7 bases not matched to a gene. Per germline, CDR1 SEHNR and CDR2 FQNEAQ (reference sequence).

Points on this clonotype: A read error is the likely source, as a far larger clone sits one nucleotide away. The rearrangement joins TRBV28 to TRBJ2-7, with 9 nucleotides matching TRBD2. The V and J ends lost 6 bases and 7 bases, in that order; junction bases with no gene match: 25. The V gene's germline CDR1 is MDHEN and CDR2 SYDVKM. The CDR3 covers 19 residues. CDR3 coding DNA: TGTGCCAGCAGCTCTCCCGAGAGCAGGGGCGGGAGGGCTTACAATGAGCAGTACTTC. The encoded protein is CASSSPESRGGRAYNEQYF.

This clonotype showed up just a few times. The CDR3 sequence is CASSPPPGQLSYNEQFF. The CDR3 region has the DNA TGTGCCAGCAGTCCGCCCCCGGGACAGCTCTCCTACAATGAGCAGTTCTTC. The chain joins TRBV6-1 to TRBJ2-1; TRBD1 agrees at 7 bases. The V and J ends lost 5 bases and 0 bases, in that order; junction bases with no gene match: 10. The CDR3 spans 17 residues. Per germline, CDR1 MNHNS and CDR2 SASEGT.

At least ten counts were recorded for this clonotype. The rearrangement uses TRBV28 and TRBJ1-5; D unclear. The V gene's germline CDR1 is MDHEN and CDR2 SYDVKM. CDR3 length: 13 amino acids. The V gene lost 1 base and the J gene lost 5 bases, with 6 bases spanning the gap. The CDR3 region is CASSLYEDQPQHF. The CDR3 bases are TGTGCCAGCAGTTTATACGAGGATCAGCCCCAGCATTTT.

This clonotype turned up a few times. The chain recombines TRBV20-1 with TRBJ1-6; no clear D gene. The CDR3 extends over 14 amino acids. In germline, CDR1 is DFQATT, CDR2 SNEGSKA (reference sequence). Trimming removed 6 bases from V and 7 bases from J, with 16 bases in between. CDR3 loop: CSARVISGNSPLHF. The CDR3 bases are TGCAGTGCCCGAGTGATCTCGGGGAATTCACCCCTCCACTTT.

The chain carries TRBV19 and TRBJ2-4; 8 bases map to TRBD1. Germline V gene data show CDR1 as LNHDA and CDR2 as SQIVND (reference sequence). This CDR3 comprises 17 residues. Germline trimming cut 9 bases from V and 0 bases from J; bases unmatched to any gene: 13. The CDR3 nucleotides read TGTGCCAGCCAGGACAGGGTTCGGGATCGAGCCAAAAACATTCAGTACTTC. Amino acid sequence: CASQDRVRDRAKNIQYF.

There are many counts of this clonotype. The gene calls are TRBV6-1 and TRBJ2-1; D is undetermined. V was trimmed by 4 bases and J by 4 bases, leaving 8 bases between them. The CDR3 is 13 residues long. Germline V gene lookup returns CDR1 MNHNS and CDR2 SASEGT. This CDR3 is CASSAELYNEQFF. Here the CDR3 DNA reads TGTGCCAGCAGTGCCGAATTATACAATGAGCAGTTCTTC.

The chain is built from TRBV9 and TRBJ2-6; tentative D call: TRBD2 (6 bases). The CDR3 sequence is 16 residues long. Germline V CDR1 and CDR2: SGDLS, YYNGEE. V was clipped by 3 bases and J by 2 bases, with 12 bases between them. This CDR3 is CASSAEGGPGANVLTF. In DNA form, the CDR3 reads TGTGCCAGCAGCGCAGAAGGAGGGCCTGGGGCCAACGTCCTGACTTTC.

J is TRBJ2-2 and V is TRBV9; 11 bases are shared with TRBD2. CDR1 is SGDLS and CDR2 is YYNGEE in the germline V gene. There are 16 residues in the CDR3. V shed 0 bases, J shed 7 bases, and the junction held 5 bases outside the gene matches. The CDR3 loop reads CASSVELAGAIGELFF. DNA for the CDR3: TGTGCCAGCAGCGTAGAACTAGCGGGAGCCATCGGGGAGCTGTTTTTT.

CDR3 sequence reads: CSVGRVNNEQFF. In nucleotides, the CDR3 is TGCAGCGTTGGCAGGGTTAACAATGAGCAGTTCTTC. V and J are TRBV29-1 and TRBJ2-1, with D perhaps matching TRBD1 (5 bases). Trimming cost V 4 bases and J 5 bases, with 9 bases left between them. Germline loops: CDR1 SQVTM, CDR2 ANQGSEA. The CDR3 contains 12 residues.

This clonotype was counted many times. The V gene is TRBV7-2, the J gene TRBJ2-7; D is uncertain. The CDR3 covers 15 residues. Germline V gene sequence: CDR1 SGHTA, CDR2 FQGNSA. V was pared by 1 base and J by 8 bases, with 18 bases between. The CDR3 spells CASSLGPPPPVKQYF. In DNA form, the CDR3 reads TGTGCCAGCAGCTTAGGCCCTCCTCCTCCTGTGAAGCAGTACTTC.

The chain joins TRBV5-1 to TRBJ2-7, with D possibly matching TRBD1 (6 bases). The V gene lost 4 bases and the J gene lost 2 bases, with 16 bases spanning the gap. Per the germline V gene, CDR1 is SGHRS and CDR2 is YFSETQ. The CDR3 contains 15 residues. CDR3 nucleotides: TGCGCCAGCAGCCTGGACGGCAGGGACACCTACGAGCAGTACTTC. This codes for CASSLDGRDTYEQYF.